This is a list of T cell receptor beta chains from one sample in a study of T cells after yellow fever vaccination. One entry per CDR3 protein, called by TCRdb with MiXCR from the 5' RACE reads. The sample shows about 300,000 distinct CDR3 sequences, roughly 8.7% of them seen only once. Sequenced here: CD4+ T cells sorted from PBMCs, sampled 5 days after the yellow fever booster vaccination. The receptors shown here come from a man between 18 and 29 years old who received the YFV17D yellow fever vaccine. Each CDR3 is given with its conserved first and last residue. A D gene is named only where the DNA matches it firmly. Size tells how often a clone was seen (once, few, many) or the class of an expanded clone, and some rows leave it out.

>TRBV7-2|many|.|TRBJ1-5
TGTGCCAGCAGCCCAGCTGGGAAACAGCCCCAGCATTTT
CASSPAGKQPQHF
>TRBV6-6|many|TRBD1|TRBJ1-5
TGTGCCAGCAGTTACCCCCCCAAGACAGGGTTTGGCAATCAGCCCCAGCATTTT
CASSYPPKTGFGNQPQHF
>TRBV6-6|.|TRBD1|TRBJ1-5
TGTGCCAGCAGGACCCGGACAGGTAACAATCAGCCCCAGCATTTT
CASRTRTGNNQPQHF
>TRBV6-5|few|.|TRBJ1-6
TGTGCCAGCAGTTACGTGACTGATCTCTCTAGTTCCTATAATTCACCCCTCCACTTT
CASSYVTDLSSSYNSPLHF
>TRBV11-2|few|.|TRBJ2-1
TGTGCCAGCAGCTTAGAGGTTTTGAGGGGCAATGAGCAGTTCTTC
CASSLEVLRGNEQFF
>TRBV6-6|many|.|TRBJ2-4
TGTGCCAGCAGGGGATTACAGGGCCAAAGAGCCAAAAACATTCAGTACTTC
CASRGLQGQRAKNIQYF
>TRBV28|few|.|TRBJ1-2
TGTGCCAGCAGTTTAACTGACATGGGGGGTGGCTACACCTTC
CASSLTDMGGGYTF
>TRBV19|.|TRBD2|TRBJ2-7
TGTGCCAGTAGTATACAGGTCCTAGCGGGGGATACAACCTACGAGCAGTACTTC
CASSIQVLAGDTTYEQYF
>TRBV28|.|.|TRBJ2-3
TGTGCCAGCAGTTTAGCGAAAAATACGCAGTATTTT
CASSLAKNTQYF
>TRBV4-1|.|.|TRBJ2-7
TGCGCCACCGGAAGCGGATCCTTCTCCTACGAGCAGTACTTC
CATGSGSFSYEQYF
>TRBV12-3/TRBV12-4|many|.|TRBJ1-1
TGTGCCAGCAGCGTACAGGCGAACACTGAAGCTTTCTTT
CASSVQANTEAFF
>TRBV5-4|.|.|TRBJ1-6
TGTGCCAGCAGCTCATATGGCTCCGGGGATTCACCCCTCCACTTT
CASSSYGSGDSPLHF
>TRBV6-5|.|.|TRBJ2-2
TGTGCCAGCAGTTACAGCCCGACGGTTCGGGGGGAGCTGTTTTTT
CASSYSPTVRGELFF
>TRBV6-5|many|.|TRBJ2-7
TGTGCCAGCAGAACAAATCGGGGCGAGCAGTACTTC
CASRTNRGEQYF
>TRBV4-3|many|.|TRBJ1-6
TGCGCCAGCAGCCAAGATGACAGGACTTCACCCCTCCACTTT
CASSQDDRTSPLHF
>TRBV6-1|few|.|TRBJ2-3
TGTGCCAGCATGAGGCAGGGCACAGATACGCAGTATTTT
CASMRQGTDTQYF
>TRBV2|.|TRBD1|TRBJ2-5
TGTGCCAGCGGGGCGACAGGGCGTTGGGAGACCCAGTACTTC
CASGATGRWETQYF
>TRBV6-4|.|TRBD1|TRBJ2-5
TGTGCCAGCAGTGACACAGGGGGCCCGCAAGAGACCCAGTACTTC
CASSDTGGPQETQYF
>TRBV5-1|many|TRBD2|TRBJ2-1
TGCGCCAGCAGCTTGGACGGTCTAGCGGGGGACTACAATGAGCAGTTCTTC
CASSLDGLAGDYNEQFF
>TRBV5-1|few|TRBD2|TRBJ2-1
TGCGCCAGCAGCTTCCTAGCGGGGAGGACCTACAATGAGCAGTTCTTC
CASSFLAGRTYNEQFF
>TRBV28|.|TRBD1|TRBJ2-3
TGTGCCAGCAGTGGCCGGGACAGGGGTTTTGCAGATACGCAGTATTTT
CASSGRDRGFADTQYF
>TRBV7-3|.|.|TRBJ2-2
TGTGCCAGCAGCTTAAGGTCCTTCGGGGGCACCGGGGAGCTGTTTTTT
CASSLRSFGGTGELFF
>TRBV12-3/TRBV12-4|many|TRBD1|TRBJ1-3
TGTGCCAGCAAGGACAGGGGGGTTTTCACTGGAAACACCATATATTTT
CASKDRGVFTGNTIYF
>TRBV12-3/TRBV12-4|.|.|TRBJ1-4
TGTGCCAGCAGTTTGGGGCCGGGAGGGAACGAAAAACTGTTTTTT
CASSLGPGGNEKLFF
>TRBV20-1|.|TRBD1|TRBJ1-5
TGCAGTGCTCCCCGGACAGGGGGGATCGGTCAGCCCCAGCATTTT
CSAPRTGGIGQPQHF
>TRBV18|few|.|TRBJ2-1
TGTGCCAGCTCACCAGGGCCTCAGAGCAATGAGCAGTTCTTC
CASSPGPQSNEQFF
>TRBV27|.|TRBD2|TRBJ2-3
TGTGCCAGCAGATCTTTTAGCGGGGCTAGCACAGATACGCAGTATTTT
CASRSFSGASTDTQYF
>TRBV29-1|.|.|TRBJ2-3
TGCAGCGGTAGAGGGACCGCGTTCGGAGATACGCAGTATTTT
CSGRGTAFGDTQYF
>TRBV2|many|.|TRBJ2-2
TGTGCCAGCAGTGGCCAGGGGTTTGACACCGGGGAGCTGTTTTTT
CASSGQGFDTGELFF
>TRBV7-6|few|.|TRBJ2-1
TGTGCCAGCAGCTTAGGAAGTCATGGACGCTATGAGCAGTTCTTC
CASSLGSHGRYEQFF
>TRBV3-1|.|.|TRBJ1-2
TGTTCCAGCAGCCAAGGAGGTATTAGTGGCTACACCTTC
CSSSQGGISGYTF
>TRBV18|few|TRBD2|TRBJ2-1
TGTGCCAGCTCACCCAGACTAGCGGGTGACAATGAGCAGTTCTTC
CASSPRLAGDNEQFF
>TRBV5-1|few|.|TRBJ2-7
TGCGCTTTGGGGCCGATCGACTCAAGCTCCTACGAGCAGTACTTC
CALGPIDSSSYEQYF
>TRBV6-6|few|.|TRBJ1-1
TGTGCCAGCAGTTACTCAGAGCGAAGAGGGTACACTGAAGCTTTCTTT
CASSYSERRGYTEAFF
>TRBV7-6|few|.|TRBJ2-3
TGTGCCAGCAGCGTAAATGGCGGGACAGATACGCAGTATTTT
CASSVNGGTDTQYF
>TRBV20-1|few|.|TRBJ1-2
TGCAGTGCCCACGACGGGGGGGGTTATGGCTACACCTTC
CSAHDGGGYGYTF
>TRBV5-1|.|TRBD1|TRBJ2-3
TGCGCCAGCAGCTTGGGACAGGGGGAAGATACGCAGTATTTT
CASSLGQGEDTQYF
>TRBV7-2|few|TRBD1|TRBJ2-1
TGTGCCAGCCATCGGACAGGAGCCTACAATGAGCAGTTCTTC
CASHRTGAYNEQFF
>TRBV7-2|many|.|TRBJ1-1
TGTGCCAGCAGCTTACGACTTTTGGGCGCTGAAGCTTTCTTT
CASSLRLLGAEAFF
>TRBV19|.|.|TRBJ2-4
TGTGCCAGTAGTATAGAGCATGGGGTAGGCGCCTTAAACATTCAGTACTTC
CASSIEHGVGALNIQYF